These 8 T cell receptor beta chains came from one sample sequenced in a study of T cells in Graves' hyperthyroidism and ophthalmopathy. RNA transcripts yielded amplified TCR beta CDR3 regions. In the first-round RT-PCR of the TCR CDR3, the HTBI primer set was used. TCRdb re-called the multiplex PCR reads through MiXCR, storing one row per CDR3 protein. This sample yields hundreds of thousands of distinct CDR3 sequences, of which about 19% are seen a single time; 39% belongs to the top ten. Material for sequencing was blood. The receptors were gathered from a man in his fifties with Graves' ophthalmopathy.

This clonotype was seen ten or more times. One end of the junction varies from germline; a read error may be responsible. J is TRBJ2-1 and V is TRBV5-1, with D perhaps TRBD2 (6 bases). Germline-derived CDR1 and CDR2 are SGHRS and YFSETQ. CDR3 length equals 15 residues. The CDR3, as DNA: TGTGCCAGCAGTTTGACCGGGAGCTCCTACAATGAGCAGTTCTTC. Translation gives CASSLTGSSYNEQFF.

In nucleotides, the CDR3 is TGTGCCATCACAGGGTCGAACACCGGGGAGCTGTTTTTT. Translation gives CAITGSNTGELFF. The chain recombines TRBV10-3 with TRBJ2-2, with D perhaps matching TRBD1 (5 bases). V was pared by 7 bases and J by 0 bases, with 6 bases between. Germline values: CDR1 ENHRY, CDR2 SYGVKD. CDR3 length equals 13 residues.

The chain links TRBV5-5 to TRBJ1-4; possible D gene TRBD1, 5 bases. From germline, CDR1 is SGHKS and CDR2 YYEKEE (reference sequence). Deletions cut 7 bases from V and 7 bases from J, with 17 bases between. CDR3 length: 14 amino acids. The CDR3 sequence: CASGREGESEKLFF. Here the CDR3 DNA reads TGTGCCAGCGGCCGCGAAGGGGAGAGTGAAAAACTGTTTTTT.

This clonotype was seen at least ten times. The rearrangement uses TRBV30 and TRBJ2-2; a possible D gene is TRBD2 (6 bases). Germline V gene sequence: CDR1 GTSNPN, CDR2 SVGIG (reference sequence). V dropped 3 bases and J dropped 6 bases, with 14 bases sitting between them. There are 14 residues in the CDR3. The CDR3 protein is CAWRTEGRPGELFF. The CDR3 DNA reads TGTGCCTGGAGGACGGAGGGGCGCCCCGGGGAGCTGTTTTTT.

This clonotype has a handful of counts. This chain's CDR3 is CSARWAGNQPQHF. In DNA, the CDR3 is TGCAGTGCTAGATGGGCAGGGAATCAGCCCCAGCATTTT. The chain carries TRBV20-1 and TRBJ1-5; weak D call: TRBD1 (5 bases). Germline CDR1 and CDR2: DFQATT and SNEGSKA (reference sequence). The CDR3 covers 13 residues. Trimming pared 2 bases from V and 4 bases from J, leaving 9 bases between.

This clonotype turned up a few times. This chain links TRBV5-1 with TRBJ1-3, with D unclear. The ends were cut back, 2 bases at V and 3 bases at J, with 12 bases in the middle. The CDR3 extends over 15 amino acids. CDR1 is SGHRS, CDR2 YFSETQ, per germline. CDR3 protein: CASSFRPESGNTIYF. CDR3 nucleotides: TGCGCCAGCAGCTTCCGGCCCGAAAGTGGAAACACCATATATTTT. Based on the CDR3 plus reference TRBV5-1 and TRBJ1-3, the full variable domain is KAGVTQTPRYLIKTRGQQVTLSCSPISGHRSVSWYQQTPGQGLQFLFEYFSETQRNKGNFPGRFSGRQFSNSRSEMNVSTLELGDSALYLCASSFRPESGNTIYFGEGSWLTVV.

This clonotype was recorded at least ten times. The genes are TRBV14 and TRBJ2-2; 8 bases are a match to TRBD2. Trimming took 7 bases from V and 0 from J; bases not matched to a gene: 1. CDR1 and CDR2 (germline): SGHDN, FVKESK. The CDR3 has 14 residues. Written as DNA, the CDR3 is TGTGCCAGCAAGCGGGGGACGAACACCGGGGAGCTGTTTTTT. It encodes CASKRGTNTGELFF.

This clonotype was observed at least ten times. The chain employs TRBV5-1 and TRBJ1-1, with TRBD1 identical over 7 bases. This CDR3 has 15 amino acids. V shed 2 bases, J shed 1 base, and the junction held 5 bases outside the gene matches. CDR1 is SGHRS, CDR2 YFSETQ, per germline. This chain's CDR3 is CASSFSGTENTEAFF. The CDR3 nucleotides are TGCGCCAGCAGCTTTTCCGGGACAGAGAACACTGAAGCTTTCTTT.